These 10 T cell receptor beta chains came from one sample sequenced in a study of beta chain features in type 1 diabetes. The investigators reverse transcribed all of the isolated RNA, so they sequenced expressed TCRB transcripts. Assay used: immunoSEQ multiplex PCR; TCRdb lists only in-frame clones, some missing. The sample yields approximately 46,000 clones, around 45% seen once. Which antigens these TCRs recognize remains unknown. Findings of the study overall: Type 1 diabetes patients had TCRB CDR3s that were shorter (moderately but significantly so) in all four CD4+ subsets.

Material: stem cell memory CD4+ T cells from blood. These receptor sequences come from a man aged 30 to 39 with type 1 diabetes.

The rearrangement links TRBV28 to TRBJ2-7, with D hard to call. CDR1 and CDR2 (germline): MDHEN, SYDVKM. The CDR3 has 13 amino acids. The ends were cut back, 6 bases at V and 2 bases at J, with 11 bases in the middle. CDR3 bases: TGTGCCAGCAGCTCCCGGGTGCCCTACGAGCAGTACTTC. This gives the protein CASSSRVPYEQYF.

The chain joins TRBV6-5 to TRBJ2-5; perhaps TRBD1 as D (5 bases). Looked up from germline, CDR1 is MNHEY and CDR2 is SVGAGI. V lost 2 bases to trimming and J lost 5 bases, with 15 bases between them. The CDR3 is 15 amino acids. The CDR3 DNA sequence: TGTGCCAGCAGTTACCCTTTAGGGGAAGTGGAGACCCAGTACTTC. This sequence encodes CASSYPLGEVETQYF.

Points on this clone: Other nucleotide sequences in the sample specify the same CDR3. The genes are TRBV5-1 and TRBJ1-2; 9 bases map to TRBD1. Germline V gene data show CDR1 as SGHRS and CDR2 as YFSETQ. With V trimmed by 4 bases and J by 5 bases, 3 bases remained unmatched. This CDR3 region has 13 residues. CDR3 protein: CASSPDRGYGYTF. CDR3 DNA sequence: TGCGCCAGCAGCCCGGACAGGGGTTATGGCTACACCTTC.

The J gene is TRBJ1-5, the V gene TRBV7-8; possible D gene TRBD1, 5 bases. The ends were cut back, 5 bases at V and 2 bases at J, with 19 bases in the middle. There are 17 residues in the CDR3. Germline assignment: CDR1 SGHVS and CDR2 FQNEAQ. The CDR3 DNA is TGTGCCAGCAGCCCCCTGGGGCAGGGCCCACGCAATCAGCCCCAGCATTTT. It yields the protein CASSPLGQGPRNQPQHF.

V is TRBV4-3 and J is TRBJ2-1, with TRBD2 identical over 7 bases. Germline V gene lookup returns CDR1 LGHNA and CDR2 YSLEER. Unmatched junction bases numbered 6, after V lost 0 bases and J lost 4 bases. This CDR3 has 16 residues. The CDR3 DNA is TGCGCCAGCAGCCAAGATGCGTGGGAGGGGTACAATGAGCAGTTCTTC. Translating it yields CASSQDAWEGYNEQFF.

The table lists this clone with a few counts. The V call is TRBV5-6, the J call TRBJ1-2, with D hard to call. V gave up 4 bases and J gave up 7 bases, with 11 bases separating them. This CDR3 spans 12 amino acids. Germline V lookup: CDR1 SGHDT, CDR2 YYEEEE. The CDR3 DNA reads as TGTGCCAGCAGCCGCAGACTGAGTGGCTACACCTTC. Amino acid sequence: CASSRRLSGYTF. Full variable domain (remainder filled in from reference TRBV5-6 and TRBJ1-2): DAGVTQSPTHLIKTRGQQVTLRCSPKSGHDTVSWYQQALGQGPQFIFQYYEEEERQRGNFPDRFSGHQFPNYSSELNVNALLLGDSALYLCASSRRLSGYTFGSGTRLTVV.

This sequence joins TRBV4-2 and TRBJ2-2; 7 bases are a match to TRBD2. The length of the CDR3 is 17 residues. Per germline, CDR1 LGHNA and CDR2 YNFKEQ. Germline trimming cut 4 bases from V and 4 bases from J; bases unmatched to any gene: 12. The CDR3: CASSRLAGVRGTGELFF. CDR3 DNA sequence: TGTGCCAGCAGCCGCCTTGCGGGGGTTCGGGGCACCGGGGAGCTGTTTTTT.

The CDR3 coding sequence is TGTGCCAGCAGTCTTAGACTAGCGGATGAGCAGTTCTTC. Amino acid sequence: CASSLRLADEQFF. This chain connects TRBV2 to TRBJ2-1, with TRBD2 matching over 9 bases. Germline V CDR1 and CDR2: SNHLY, FYNNEI. This CDR3 has 13 residues. J was trimmed by 8 bases and V by 5 bases; bases with no gene match: 4.

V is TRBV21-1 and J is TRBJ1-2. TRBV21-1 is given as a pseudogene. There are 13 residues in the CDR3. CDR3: CASSKPRSNGYTF. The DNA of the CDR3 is TGTGCCAGCAGCAAACCCCGATCTAATGGCTACACCTTC.

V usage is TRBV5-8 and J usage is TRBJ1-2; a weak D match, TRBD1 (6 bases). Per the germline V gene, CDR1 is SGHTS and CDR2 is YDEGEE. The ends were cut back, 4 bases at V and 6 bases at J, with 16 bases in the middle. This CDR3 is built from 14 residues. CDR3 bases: TGTGCCAGCAGCCTCGGACAGTTGGACGATGGCTACACCTTC. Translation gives CASSLGQLDDGYTF.